This TCR beta chain was found in a study of cytomegalovirus exposure and HLA in healthy donors. This clone was detected once. The CDR3 covers 15 residues. V was trimmed by 1 base and J by 4 bases, leaving 10 bases between them. Per the germline V gene, CDR1 is LNHDA and CDR2 is SQIVND (reference sequence). PCR primers comprised 60 Vbeta and 13 Jbeta primers. Some clones are missing from TCRdb's copy, which holds only in-frame ones; the method was immunoSEQ multiplex PCR. Of about 180,000 clones in the sample, about four fifths were seen once. The receptor's source is a man aged 40-50 years in good health and CMV-seronegative. The chain recombines TRBV19 with TRBJ1-4; D is undetermined. Material: PBMCs. DNA for the CDR3: TGTGCCAGTAGTATAGTAGCGGGCTTTAATGAAAAACTGTTTTTT. It is translated as CASSIVAGFNEKLFF.